This T cell receptor (beta chain) was documented in a study of cytomegalovirus exposure and HLA in healthy donors. Both 60 Vbeta primers and 13 Jbeta primers went into the PCR. Profiling relied on immunoSEQ multiplex PCR, and the TCRdb table lists in-frame clones only, not all of them. The table has 200,000 to 250,000 clones, about 78% seen once. CDR1 and CDR2 (germline): SGHTA, FQGNSA. The V and J ends lost 0 bases and 2 bases respectively, with 10 bases between them. CDR3 size: 15 residues. The sequenced sample was PBMCs. The sequence derives from a woman in her 30s in good health and CMV-seronegative. The chain joins TRBV7-2 to TRBJ1-1, with a tentative D call TRBD1 (6 bases). The CDR3 nucleotides are TGTGCCAGCAGCTTAGCTGGGACAACTAACACTGAAGCTTTCTTT. Its translation is CASSLAGTTNTEAFF.